This record concerns one T cell receptor (beta chain) sequence. Its cognate antigen is unknown. This sample stems from a study of shared clonotypes between healthy human individuals. Overall study findings and caveats: Clonotype sharing across a handful of donors was observed for around 5% of naive CD4 clonotypes.

Adult donors, all healthy and HIV-negative, had no recent acute infections or vaccinations. The CD8 memory fraction combined CD45RO+ cells with TemRA cells (CCR7-negative CD45RA+). Sequencing used immunoSEQ multiplex PCR; TCRdb keeps in-frame clones, though not all of them. The data contain about 380,000 clones, approximately 96% of them singletons. Germline V gene sequence: CDR1 LNHDA, CDR2 SQIVND (reference sequence). Trimming stripped 5 bases from V and 2 bases from J, with 10 bases between. There are 13 residues in the CDR3. This clonotype was sampled from a man aged 30 to 39 in good health. The rearrangement uses TRBV19 and TRBJ2-7; the D gene could be TRBD1 or TRBD2 (5 bases each). The sequencing input was memory CD8+ T cells sorted from blood. The subset was: CD45RO+ cells pooled with CCR7-negative TemRA cells. CDR3: CASSAGTPYEQYF. CDR3 coding DNA: TGTGCCAGTAGTGCCGGGACCCCCTACGAGCAGTACTTC.